A single sample gave rise to the 22 T cell receptor beta chains below, sequenced in a study of blood T cell repertoires in COVID-19. Assay used: immunoSEQ multiplex PCR; TCRdb lists only in-frame clones, some missing. The sample consists of 120,000 or so clones, approximately 74% of them appearing once. Sequencing input: peripheral blood. The receptors shown here come from a man between 60 and 75 years old with acute or convalescent COVID-19.

This clone appeared a single time. V gene TRBV4-1 combines with J gene TRBJ2-1; 11 bases align to TRBD1. The CDR3 sequence is 17 residues long. J gave up 6 bases and V 2 bases, and 9 bases lay outside the gene matches. The germline gives CDR1 MGHRA, CDR2 YSYEKL. This CDR3 is CASSQSFGQGASNEQFF. As DNA, the CDR3 is TGCGCCAGCAGCCAATCATTCGGACAGGGGGCTAGCAATGAGCAGTTCTTC.

Only one count was recorded for this clone. The chain couples TRBV7-8 to TRBJ1-6; no clear D gene. The CDR3 extends over 17 amino acids. Trimming pared 0 bases from V and 8 bases from J, leaving 17 bases between. CDR1 and CDR2 (germline): SGHVS, FQNEAQ. CDR3 in DNA: TGTGCCAGCAGCTTAGCGCGTGGGCGAATTCTCTATTCACCCCTCCACTTT. Translating it yields CASSLARGRILYSPLHF.

The chain employs TRBV20-1 and TRBJ2-2; 8 bases are a match to TRBD1. V shed 3 bases, J shed 2 bases, and the junction held 5 bases outside the gene matches. The CDR3 loop spans 15 amino acids. Germline V gene lookup returns CDR1 DFQATT and CDR2 SNEGSKA (reference sequence). CDR3 in amino acids: CSASPGQGNTGELFF. The CDR3 DNA follows: TGCAGTGCTAGTCCCGGACAGGGTAACACCGGGGAGCTGTTTTTT.

The chain couples TRBV5-1 to TRBJ1-2; 12 positions match TRBD1. J lost 0 bases, V lost 4 bases, and 7 bases had no gene match. Germline V gene data show CDR1 as SGHRS and CDR2 as YFSETQ. The CDR3 has 17 residues. The DNA of the CDR3 is TGCGCCAGCAGCAGAGGCGGGACAGGGGGCCCTAACTATGGCTACACCTTC. Its protein product is CASSRGGTGGPNYGYTF.

The chain joins TRBV2 to TRBJ2-5; possibly TRBD2 for D (6 bases). The V gene's germline CDR1 is SNHLY and CDR2 FYNNEI. V lost 6 bases, J lost 2 bases, and 16 bases lay in between. The CDR3 loop spans 15 amino acids. The CDR3 here is CASRVAGLTQETQYF. CDR3 DNA sequence: TGTGCCAGCAGAGTCGCGGGACTCACTCAAGAGACCCAGTACTTC.

This clone has just a few counts. V gene TRBV7-3 combines with J gene TRBJ2-2, with 8 positions matching TRBD2. The V and J ends lost 5 bases and 5 bases, in that order; junction bases with no gene match: 10. Germline loops: CDR1 SGHTA, CDR2 FQGTGA. The CDR3 loop spans 16 amino acids. The CDR3 DNA follows: TGTGCCAGCAGCCAGAGATCGCCGGGAGGGACCGGGGAGCTGTTTTTT. It specifies CASSQRSPGGTGELFF.

The rearrangement uses TRBV7-9 and TRBJ1-6; D ambiguous. Trimming cost V 5 bases and J 9 bases, with 11 bases left between them. There are 13 residues in the CDR3. Germline V CDR1 and CDR2: SEHNR, FQNEAQ (reference sequence). Here the CDR3 DNA reads TGTGCCAGCAGCGCTAGCGGGTTTTCACCCCTCCACTTT. This sequence encodes CASSASGFSPLHF.

The rearrangement uses TRBV11-2 and TRBJ1-2; TRBD1 matches at 11 bases. This CDR3 region has 15 residues. The ends lost 5 bases at V and 7 bases at J; junction bases unmatched: 9. CDR1 and CDR2 (germline): SGHAT, FQNNGV. The chain's CDR3 is CASSPSTGTGGGYTF. The CDR3 DNA is TGTGCCAGCAGCCCGAGTACCGGGACAGGGGGTGGCTACACCTTC.

The chain employs TRBV5-1 and TRBJ2-1; D possibly corresponds to TRBD2 (5 bases). This CDR3 contains 15 residues. Per the germline V gene, CDR1 is SGHRS and CDR2 is YFSETQ. V lost 0 bases to trimming and J lost 4 bases, with 11 bases between them. The CDR3, as DNA: TGCGCCAGCAGCTTGGAGGGAGTTGAATACAATGAGCAGTTCTTC. Translation: CASSLEGVEYNEQFF.

The rearrangement joins TRBV2 to TRBJ2-5; TRBD2 agrees at 10 bases. The CDR3 spans 15 residues. Germline CDR1 is SNHLY and CDR2 is FYNNEI. With V trimmed by 7 bases and J by 2 bases, 7 bases remained unmatched. CDR3 in DNA: TGTGCCAGCAAAGCAGAGCGGGGGGGGCAAGAGACCCAGTACTTC. Encoded protein: CASKAERGGQETQYF.

This chain connects TRBV9 to TRBJ2-3, with D possibly matching TRBD2 (5 bases). In germline, CDR1 is SGDLS, CDR2 YYNGEE. V shed 0 bases and J shed 5 bases, with 13 bases lying between them. There are 15 residues in the CDR3. CDR3 in amino acids: CASSVGASPGDTQYF. The CDR3 region has the DNA TGTGCCAGCAGCGTAGGGGCTAGCCCCGGAGATACGCAGTATTTT.

The rearrangement uses TRBV27 and TRBJ1-2, with D perhaps TRBD1 (6 bases). Trimming shortened V by 0 bases and J by 2 bases, and 10 bases separated the two germline ends. This CDR3 spans 15 amino acids. In germline, CDR1 is MNHEY, CDR2 SMNVEV (reference sequence). The CDR3 protein is CASSLSDRPNYGYTF. The CDR3 DNA is TGTGCCAGCAGTTTATCGGACAGACCCAACTATGGCTACACCTTC.

The chain carries TRBV25-1 and TRBJ1-2, with D unclear. The CDR3 length is 12 residues. Trimming shortened V by 1 base and J by 8 bases, and 8 bases separated the two germline ends. CDR1 MGHDK and CDR2 SYGVNS come from the germline V gene. The CDR3 spells CASSESVWGYTF. The CDR3 region has the DNA TGTGCCAGCAGTGAATCGGTTTGGGGCTACACCTTC.

V is TRBV20-1 and J is TRBJ2-1, with 7 bases identical to TRBD2. Germline CDR1 is DFQATT and CDR2 is SNEGSKA (reference sequence). CDR3 length: 13 amino acids. V was pared by 3 bases and J by 9 bases, with 8 bases of the junction left unmatched. The CDR3 is CSASDPRGSEQFF. CDR3 in DNA: TGCAGTGCTAGTGACCCGCGGGGGAGTGAGCAGTTCTTC.

The table lists this clone with many counts. V usage is TRBV19 and J usage is TRBJ1-6; 10 bases map to TRBD1. With V trimmed by 10 bases and J by 10 bases, 16 bases remained unmatched. Germline-derived CDR1 and CDR2 are LNHDA and SQIVND (reference sequence). The CDR3 covers 16 residues. DNA for the CDR3: TGTGCCACCCAAGGGGGGTCCGGGACAGGGGCATCACCCCTCCACTTT. It encodes CATQGGSGTGASPLHF. The full variable domain, rest sourced from reference TRBV19 and TRBJ1-6, is DGGITQSPKYLFRKEGQNVTLSCEQNLNHDAMYWYRQDPGQGLRLIYYSQIVNDFQKGDIAEGYSVSREKKESFPLTVTSAQKNPTAFYLCATQGGSGTGASPLHFGNGTRLTVT.

J is TRBJ2-3 and V is TRBV24-1, with 7 bases lining up with TRBD1. The CDR3 is 15 residues long. The germline gives CDR1 KGHDR, CDR2 SFDVKD. V was clipped by 10 bases and J by 3 bases; unmatched bases: 12. CDR3 sequence: CATRAAAGGTDTQYF. In nucleotides, the CDR3 is TGTGCCACTCGCGCGGCGGCAGGGGGTACAGATACGCAGTATTTT.

This sequence joins TRBV6-1 and TRBJ1-4; a weak D match, TRBD1 (5 bases). This CDR3 contains 16 residues. Germline assignment: CDR1 MNHNS and CDR2 SASEGT. V lost 1 base, J lost 2 bases, and 11 bases lay in between. The CDR3 DNA sequence: TGTGCCAGCAGTGAAGGTAGCCGGGGGACTAATGAAAAACTGTTTTTT. Translation gives CASSEGSRGTNEKLFF.

V usage is TRBV27 and J usage is TRBJ1-5; D perhaps matches TRBD1 (5 bases). The ends were cut back, 5 bases at V and 5 bases at J, with 19 bases in the middle. The CDR3 runs to 16 residues. Germline CDR1 and CDR2: MNHEY and SMNVEV (reference sequence). The CDR3 reads CASSPWVAGEDQPQHF. CDR3 coding DNA: TGTGCCAGCAGTCCGTGGGTTGCGGGGGAAGATCAGCCCCAGCATTTT.

This clone showed up just a few times. The V gene is TRBV5-5, the J gene TRBJ2-3, with 13 bases fitting TRBD2. The CDR3 covers 17 residues. The germline gives CDR1 SGHKS, CDR2 YYEKEE (reference sequence). V was pared by 0 bases and J by 5 bases, with 6 bases of the junction left unmatched. In DNA form, the CDR3 reads TGTGCCAGCAGCTTGGCCACTAGCGGGGGGGCCGTAGATACGCAGTATTTT. Translated, it gives CASSLATSGGAVDTQYF.

V is TRBV2 and J is TRBJ1-4; 9 positions agree with TRBD1. The germline CDR1 and CDR2 sequences are SNHLY and FYNNEI. V lost 10 bases, J lost 16 bases, and 19 bases stayed unmatched. This CDR3 comprises 14 residues. Here the CDR3 DNA reads TGTGCCACTCGTAGTGGACAGGGGCGACCGGAACGGTTTTTT. Protein sequence: CATRSGQGRPERFF.

The genes are TRBV10-1 and TRBJ1-1; 8 nucleotides match TRBD1. The CDR3 spans 15 residues. V shed 0 bases and J 3 bases; nucleotides not matched to a gene: 3. Looked up from germline, CDR1 is WNHNN and CDR2 is SYGVQD (reference sequence). The CDR3 protein is CASSESGQVDTEAFF. CDR3 nucleotide sequence: TGCGCCAGCAGTGAGTCGGGACAGGTTGACACTGAAGCTTTCTTT.

The chain combines TRBV6-5 with TRBJ2-3, with 8 positions matching TRBD2. Germline V lookup: CDR1 MNHEY, CDR2 SVGAGI. CDR3 length: 15 residues. Trimming at V came to 7 bases and at J to 6 bases, leaving 12 bases not matched to a gene. The CDR3 DNA reads TGTGCCAGCAAAAGGGACATCGGGAGGGAGGATACGCAGTATTTT. Protein: CASKRDIGREDTQYF.